These 27 T cell receptor beta chains were all obtained from the same sample, sequenced in a study of OX40 agonist ivuxolimab in advanced cancers. Clones were read by immunoSEQ multiplex PCR, and TCRdb kept only the in-frame ones, dropping some. The data hold roughly 100,000 clones, with about 85% observed a single time. The specimen was CD4+ or CD8+ T cells sorted from blood, collected in a trial of the OX40 agonist ivuxolimab. All receptors derive from an adult with an advanced solid tumor such as melanoma, head and neck, liver or kidney cancer.

This rearrangement joins TRBV6-5 to TRBJ2-1; D may correspond to TRBD1 or TRBD2 (6 bases each). This CDR3 has 15 residues. With 0 bases removed from V and 10 bases from J, the gap between germline ends came to 16 bases. The germline V gene encodes CDR1 MNHEY and CDR2 SVGAGI. For the CDR3, the DNA is TGTGCCAGCAGTTACTCGTTGTCGGGGGCAGGAGAGCAGTTCTTC. Translation: CASSYSLSGAGEQFF.

The rearrangement uses TRBV6-5 and TRBJ2-5; D is unresolved. This CDR3 spans 13 amino acids. V lost 6 bases, J lost 5 bases, and 13 bases lay in between. Per germline, CDR1 MNHEY and CDR2 SVGAGI. The CDR3 sequence is CASREGMVETQYF. The CDR3 DNA reads as TGTGCCAGCAGGGAAGGGATGGTGGAGACCCAGTACTTC.

This rearrangement joins TRBV2 to TRBJ2-5; D gene uncertain. Trimming took 6 bases from V and 1 from J, leaving 6 bases between them. Germline loops: CDR1 SNHLY, CDR2 FYNNEI. This CDR3 is built from 12 residues. The CDR3 sequence is CASSSIQETQYF. CDR3 coding DNA: TGTGCCAGCAGCAGCATCCAAGAGACCCAGTACTTC.

Remarks on this clone: Other DNA sequences in this sample translate to the same CDR3. The chain recombines TRBV2 with TRBJ2-4, with D perhaps being TRBD1 or TRBD2 (7 bases each). Germline loops: CDR1 SNHLY, CDR2 FYNNEI. Trimming took off 8 bases at V and 2 bases at J, with 13 bases between the two ends. The CDR3 extends over 14 amino acids. The DNA for the CDR3 is TGTGCCAGCCGACAGGGAGGGTCCAAAAACATTCAGTACTTC. It encodes CASRQGGSKNIQYF.

The chain is built from TRBV5-4 and TRBJ2-5, with TRBD2 matching over 10 bases. The length of the CDR3 is 15 residues. After removal of 0 bases from V and 1 base from J, the junction contained 0 bases not matched to a gene. The germline V gene encodes CDR1 SGHNT and CDR2 YYREEE (reference sequence). Here the CDR3 DNA reads TGTGCCAGCAGCTTGGCTAGCGGGGGCCAAGAGACCCAGTACTTC. It specifies CASSLASGGQETQYF.

The CDR3 region has the DNA TGTGCCAGCAGCGTGGGAGTGGGACCGTCCACCGGGGAGCTGTTTTTT. This sequence encodes CASSVGVGPSTGELFF. The chain carries TRBV9 and TRBJ2-2; tentatively, D is TRBD1 or TRBD2 (5 bases each). CDR3 length equals 16 residues. The V end was cut by 2 bases, the J end by 4 bases, with 15 bases between. CDR1 SGDLS and CDR2 YYNGEE come from the germline V gene.

This sequence joins TRBV6-5 and TRBJ1-4, with 7 bases that match TRBD1. The J segment lost 5 bases and the V segment lost 6 bases, leaving 6 bases of the junction unmatched. CDR1 MNHEY and CDR2 SVGAGI come from the germline V gene. The CDR3 totals 14 residues. CDR3 in DNA: TGTGCCAGCAGAAGTGAACAGGGGAATGAAAAACTGTTTTTT. Translating gives CASRSEQGNEKLFF.

This rearrangement joins TRBV6-1 to TRBJ1-5; D may be TRBD1 (5 bases). Trimming shortened V by 8 bases and J by 5 bases, and 10 bases separated the two germline ends. Germline V gene lookup returns CDR1 MNHNS and CDR2 SASEGT. The CDR3 runs 12 residues. For the CDR3, the DNA is TGTGCCAGCGGGGGGGGTTATCAGCCCCAGCATTTT. The encoded protein is CASGGGYQPQHF.

The chain links TRBV5-1 to TRBJ2-7; TRBD1 agrees at 9 bases. J gave up 1 base and V 4 bases, and 3 bases lay outside the gene matches. This CDR3 contains 14 residues. CDR1 and CDR2 (germline): SGHRS, YFSETQ. CDR3 DNA sequence: TGCGCCAGCAGCGTGGGACAGGGTTCCTACGAGCAGTACTTC. Translating gives CASSVGQGSYEQYF.

The chain uses TRBV5-1 and TRBJ2-3; perhaps D is TRBD1 or TRBD2 (5 bases each). The CDR3 has 13 amino acids. CDR1 is SGHRS and CDR2 is YFSETQ in the germline V gene. Deletions cut 4 bases from V and 6 bases from J, with 12 bases between. CDR3 sequence reads: CASSPGTRDTQYF. CDR3 bases: TGCGCCAGCAGCCCCGGGACCCGGGATACGCAGTATTTT.

The chain joins TRBV19 to TRBJ2-5; 9 positions agree with TRBD1. The DNA end lines up better with TRBJ2-7; the J call may be wrong. From germline, CDR1 is LNHDA and CDR2 SQIVND (reference sequence). The length of the CDR3 is 14 residues. DNA for the CDR3: TGTGCCAGTAGTACGACAGGGGGCTCCTACGAGCAGTACTTC. It is translated as CASSTTGGSYEQYF.

The chain uses TRBV30 and TRBJ2-7, with TRBD2 matching over 9 bases. V shed 8 bases and J 2 bases; nucleotides not matched to a gene: 10. There are 14 residues in the CDR3. The germline gives CDR1 GTSNPN, CDR2 SVGIG (reference sequence). This CDR3 reads CAGFSSGTTYEQYF. CDR3 sequence (DNA): TGTGCCGGATTCTCTAGCGGGACGACCTACGAGCAGTACTTC. Variable domain in full (rest from reference TRBV30 and TRBJ2-7): SQTIHQWPATLVQPVGSPLSLECTVEGTSNPNLYWYRQAAGRGLQLLFYSVGIGQISSEVPQNLSASRPQDRQFILSSKKLLLSDSGFYLCAGFSSGTTYEQYFGPGTRLTVT.

On this clone: The junction differs from germline at one of its ends, possibly a read error. V gene TRBV7-7 combines with J gene TRBJ2-1; 14 nucleotides match TRBD2. Germline assignment: CDR1 SSHAT and CDR2 FNYEAQ (reference sequence). The CDR3 extends over 17 amino acids. CDR3 sequence reads: CASSLPQTSGRANEQFF. As DNA, the CDR3 is TGTGCTAGCAGCTTACCCCAGACTAGCGGGAGGGCCAATGAGCAGTTCTTC.

V usage is TRBV9 and J usage is TRBJ2-5; 8 bases are a match to TRBD2. This CDR3 comprises 15 residues. J lost 5 bases, V lost 0 bases, and 6 bases had no gene match. The germline gives CDR1 SGDLS, CDR2 YYNGEE. The CDR3 here is CASSVAGGPGETQYF. CDR3 nucleotides: TGTGCCAGCAGCGTAGCGGGAGGGCCCGGGGAGACCCAGTACTTC.

The gene calls are TRBV7-2 and TRBJ2-1; possible D gene TRBD1, 6 bases. Trimming removed 1 base at V and 2 bases at J, with 9 bases between. CDR1 and CDR2 (germline): SGHTA, FQGNSA. This CDR3 contains 15 residues. The CDR3 protein is CASSLDTGTYNEQFF. For the CDR3, the DNA is TGTGCCAGCAGCTTAGATACAGGGACCTACAATGAGCAGTTCTTC.

The V gene is TRBV7-9, the J gene TRBJ2-7; TRBD2 aligns across 7 bases. CDR1 SEHNR and CDR2 FQNEAQ come from the germline V gene (reference sequence). V lost 5 bases, J lost 1 base, and 11 bases stayed unmatched. There are 16 residues in the CDR3. DNA for the CDR3: TGTGCCAGCAGCCCCTACCGGGACTATATATCCTACGAGCAGTACTTC. This gives the protein CASSPYRDYISYEQYF.

J is TRBJ2-7 and V is TRBV28; 8 bases are shared with TRBD2. J was trimmed by 4 bases and V by 7 bases; bases with no gene match: 18. Germline V gives CDR1 MDHEN, CDR2 SYDVKM. CDR3 length: 17 amino acids. The CDR3, as DNA: TGTGCCAGCATCGGGCTAGCGGGTACCCAGGGGTCTTACGAGCAGTACTTC. This gives the protein CASIGLAGTQGSYEQYF.

The rearrangement uses TRBV28 and TRBJ2-7; D may be TRBD1 (5 bases). The CDR3 is made up of 12 amino acids. V lost 6 bases to trimming and J lost 3 bases, with 9 bases between them. The germline V gene has CDR1 MDHEN and CDR2 SYDVKM. In nucleotides, the CDR3 is TGTGCCAGCAGGACTCAGGGCTACGAGCAGTACTTC. It specifies CASRTQGYEQYF.

The chain employs TRBV7-9 and TRBJ2-3, with D perhaps matching TRBD1 (5 bases). The CDR3 spans 14 residues. The germline V gene encodes CDR1 SEHNR and CDR2 FQNEAQ (reference sequence). V was trimmed by 6 bases and J by 7 bases, leaving 17 bases between them. For the CDR3, the DNA is TGTGCCAGCAGTTCAGGGCCCAGTACCAATACGCAGTATTTT. This codes for CASSSGPSTNTQYF.

The genes are TRBV9 and TRBJ2-5; TRBD2 matches at 7 bases. Per germline, CDR1 SGDLS and CDR2 YYNGEE. V shed 4 bases and J 1 base; nucleotides not matched to a gene: 7. This CDR3 has 15 residues. CDR3 bases: TGTGCCAGCAGCTTGCGGGGGACTTCCCAAGAGACCCAGTACTTC. It yields the protein CASSLRGTSQETQYF.

The genes are TRBV28 and TRBJ1-5; D not resolved. Germline V gene data show CDR1 as MDHEN and CDR2 as SYDVKM. V shed 0 bases and J shed 7 bases, with 19 bases lying between them. The CDR3 has 17 amino acids. CDR3 residues: CASSLWSNGEGQQPQHF. As DNA, the CDR3 is TGTGCCAGCAGTTTATGGTCTAACGGCGAGGGCCAACAGCCCCAGCATTTT.

The chain couples TRBV7-9 to TRBJ1-2; no firm D call. V was trimmed by 5 bases and J by 3 bases, leaving 13 bases between them. The CDR3 is 14 residues long. Germline V lookup: CDR1 SEHNR, CDR2 FQNEAQ (reference sequence). CDR3 sequence reads: CASSQPGGYYGYTF. The CDR3, as DNA: TGTGCCAGCAGCCAACCAGGAGGCTACTATGGCTACACCTTC.

The chain is built from TRBV30 and TRBJ2-3; 10 nucleotides align to TRBD2. The germline CDR1 and CDR2 sequences are GTSNPN and SVGIG (reference sequence). The V gene end was trimmed by 5 bases and the J gene end by 10 bases; junction bases not matched to a gene: 12. This CDR3 comprises 14 residues. CDR3 loop: CAWDLAGALAPQYF. The CDR3 DNA is TGTGCCTGGGACCTAGCGGGAGCTTTGGCTCCGCAGTATTTT. The complete variable domain, with remaining parts taken from reference TRBV30 and TRBJ2-3, reads SQTIHQWPATLVQPVGSPLSLECTVEGTSNPNLYWYRQAAGRGLQLLFYSVGIGQISSEVPQNLSASRPQDRQFILSSKKLLLSDSGFYLCAWDLAGALAPQYFGPGTRLTVL.

V is TRBV18 and J is TRBJ1-2, with D unclear. The V gene's germline CDR1 is KGHSH and CDR2 LQKENI. With 2 bases removed from V and 4 bases from J, the gap between germline ends came to 14 bases. The length of the CDR3 is 15 residues. CDR3 protein: CASSPSAGFSYGYTF. Written as DNA, the CDR3 is TGTGCCAGCTCACCAAGCGCCGGGTTCAGCTATGGCTACACCTTC.

This clone was recorded once. The chain uses TRBV7-9 and TRBJ1-2; D is possibly TRBD1 (5 bases). V was cut by 6 bases and J by 5 bases, with 10 bases left in between. The CDR3 sequence is 12 residues long. Germline V gene data show CDR1 as SEHNR and CDR2 as FQNEAQ (reference sequence). CDR3 protein: CASSSDRYGYTF. CDR3 sequence (DNA): TGTGCCAGCAGTTCAGACAGATATGGCTACACCTTC. Together with reference TRBV7-9 and TRBJ1-2, the CDR3 gives the full variable domain: DTGVSQNPRHKITKRGQNVTFRCDPISEHNRLYWYRQTLGQGPEFLTYFQNEAQLEKSRLLSDRFSAERPKGSFSTLEIQRTEQGDSAMYLCASSSDRYGYTFGSGTRLTVV.

This clone was counted a single time. The chain links TRBV27 to TRBJ2-2, with D uncertain. V gave up 3 bases and J gave up 7 bases, with 12 bases separating them. CDR3 length equals 14 residues. The V gene's germline CDR1 is MNHEY and CDR2 SMNVEV (reference sequence). Here the CDR3 reads CASSLDSAVGELFF. The CDR3 nucleotides read TGTGCCAGCAGTTTGGATTCCGCGGTCGGGGAGCTGTTTTTT.

This sequence joins TRBV27 and TRBJ2-7, with 7 bases identical to TRBD1. The V and J ends lost 5 bases and 3 bases, in that order; junction bases with no gene match: 4. The CDR3 contains 13 residues. In germline, CDR1 is MNHEY, CDR2 SMNVEV (reference sequence). CDR3 DNA: TGTGCCAGCAGTGTGAGGACAGGCTACGAGCAGTACTTC. It specifies CASSVRTGYEQYF.